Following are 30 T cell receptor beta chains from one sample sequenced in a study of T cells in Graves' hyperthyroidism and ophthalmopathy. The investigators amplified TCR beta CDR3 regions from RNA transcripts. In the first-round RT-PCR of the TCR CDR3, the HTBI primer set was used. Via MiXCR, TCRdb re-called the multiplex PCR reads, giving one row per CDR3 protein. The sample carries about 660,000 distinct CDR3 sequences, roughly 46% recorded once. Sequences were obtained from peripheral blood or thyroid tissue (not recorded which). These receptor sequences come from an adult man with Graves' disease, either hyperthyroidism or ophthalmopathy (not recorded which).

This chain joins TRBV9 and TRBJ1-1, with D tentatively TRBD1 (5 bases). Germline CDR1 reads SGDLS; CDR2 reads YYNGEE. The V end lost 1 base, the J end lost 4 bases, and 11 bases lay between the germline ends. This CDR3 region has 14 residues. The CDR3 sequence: CASSVNPGGTEAFF. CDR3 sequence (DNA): TGTGCCAGCAGCGTAAATCCGGGGGGCACTGAAGCTTTCTTT.

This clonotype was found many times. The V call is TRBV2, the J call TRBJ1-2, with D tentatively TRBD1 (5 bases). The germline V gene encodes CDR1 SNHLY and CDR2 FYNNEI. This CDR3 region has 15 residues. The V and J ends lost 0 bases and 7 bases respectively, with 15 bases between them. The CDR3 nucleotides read TGTGCCAGCAGTGAAGCGAGACAGCCCCGAGGTGGCTACACCTTC. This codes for CASSEARQPRGGYTF.

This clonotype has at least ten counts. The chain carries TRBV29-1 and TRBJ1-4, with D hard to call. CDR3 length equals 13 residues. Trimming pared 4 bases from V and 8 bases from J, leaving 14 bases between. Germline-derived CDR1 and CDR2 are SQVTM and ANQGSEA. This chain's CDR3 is CSVADNAAEKLFF. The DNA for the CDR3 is TGCAGCGTTGCAGACAACGCAGCGGAAAAACTGTTTTTT. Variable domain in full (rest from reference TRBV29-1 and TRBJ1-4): SAVISQKPSRDICQRGTSLTIQCQVDSQVTMMFWYRQQPGQSLTLIATANQGSEATYESGFVIDKFPISRPNLTFSTLTVSNMSPEDSSIYLCSVADNAAEKLFFGSGTQLSVL.

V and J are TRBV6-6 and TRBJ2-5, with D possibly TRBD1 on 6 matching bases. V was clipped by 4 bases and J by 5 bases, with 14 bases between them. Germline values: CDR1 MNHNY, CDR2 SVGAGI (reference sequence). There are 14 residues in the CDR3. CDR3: CASSFGRGRETQYF. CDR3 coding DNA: TGTGCCAGCAGTTTCGGCAGGGGACGTGAGACCCAGTACTTC.

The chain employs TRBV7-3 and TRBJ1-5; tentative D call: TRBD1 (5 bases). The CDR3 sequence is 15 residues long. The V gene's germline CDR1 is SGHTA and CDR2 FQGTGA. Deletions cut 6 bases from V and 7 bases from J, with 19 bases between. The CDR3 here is CASRNTGREGQPQHF. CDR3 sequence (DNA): TGTGCCAGCAGGAATACGGGACGGGAAGGACAGCCCCAGCATTTT.

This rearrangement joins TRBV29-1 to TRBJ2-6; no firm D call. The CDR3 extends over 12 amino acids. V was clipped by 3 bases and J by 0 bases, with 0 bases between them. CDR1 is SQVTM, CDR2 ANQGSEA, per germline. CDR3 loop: CSVDSGANVLTF. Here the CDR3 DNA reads TGCAGCGTTGACTCTGGGGCCAACGTCCTGACTTTC.

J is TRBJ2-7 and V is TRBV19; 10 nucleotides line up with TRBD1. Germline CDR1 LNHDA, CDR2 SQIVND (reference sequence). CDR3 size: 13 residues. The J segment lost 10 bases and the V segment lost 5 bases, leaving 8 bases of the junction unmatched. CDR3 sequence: CASSPGTGEGQYF. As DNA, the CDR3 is TGTGCCAGTAGTCCAGGGACAGGGGAGGGTCAGTACTTC.

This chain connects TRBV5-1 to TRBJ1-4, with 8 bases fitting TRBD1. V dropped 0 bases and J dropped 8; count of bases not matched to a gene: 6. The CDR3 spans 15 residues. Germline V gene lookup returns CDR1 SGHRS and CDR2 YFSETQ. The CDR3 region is CASSLVSRGLEKLFF. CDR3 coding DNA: TGCGCCAGCAGCTTGGTATCCAGGGGGCTCGAAAAACTGTTTTTT.

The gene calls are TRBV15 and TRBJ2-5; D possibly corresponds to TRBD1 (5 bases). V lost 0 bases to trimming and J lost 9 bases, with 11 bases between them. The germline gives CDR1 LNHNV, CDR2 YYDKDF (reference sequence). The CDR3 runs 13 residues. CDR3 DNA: TGTGCCACCAGCAGAGATCTACGACAGCCCCAGTACTTC. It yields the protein CATSRDLRQPQYF. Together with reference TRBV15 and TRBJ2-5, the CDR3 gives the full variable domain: DAMVIQNPRYQVTQFGKPVTLSCSQTLNHNVMYWYQQKSSQAPKLLFHYYDKDFNNEADTPDNFQSRRPNTSFCFLDIRSPGLGDTAMYLCATSRDLRQPQYFGPGTRLLVL.

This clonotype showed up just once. CDR3 residues: CASSLDQGANVLTF. CDR3 coding DNA: TGTGCCAGCAGCTTAGATCAGGGGGCCAACGTCCTGACTTTC. The chain is built from TRBV11-2 and TRBJ2-6; D is ambiguous. Trimming pared 0 bases from V and 4 bases from J, leaving 4 bases between. This CDR3 region has 14 residues. Germline CDR1 and CDR2: SGHAT and FQNNGV.

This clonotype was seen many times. The CDR3 DNA sequence: TGTGCCGGACGGGGAGGCAGGGCGTACGAGCAGTACTTC. It yields the protein CAGRGGRAYEQYF. The V and J genes are TRBV2 and TRBJ2-7, with D possibly being TRBD2 (6 bases). Germline CDR1 SNHLY, CDR2 FYNNEI. Trimming left V 11 bases short and J 4 bases short, with 18 bases between. The CDR3 length is 13 residues.

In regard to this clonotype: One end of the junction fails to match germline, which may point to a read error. The DNA for the CDR3 is TGTGCCAGCTCACCCGACAGACGGAATTCACCCCTCCACTTT. Translated: CASSPDRRNSPLHF. The chain joins TRBV10-2 to TRBJ1-6, with D maybe TRBD1 (5 bases). The V gene's germline CDR1 is WSHSY and CDR2 SAAADI. This CDR3 spans 14 amino acids.

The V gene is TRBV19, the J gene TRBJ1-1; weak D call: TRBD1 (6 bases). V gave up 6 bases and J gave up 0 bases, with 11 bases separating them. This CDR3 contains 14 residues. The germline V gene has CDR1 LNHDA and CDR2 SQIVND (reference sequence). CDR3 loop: CASRGARMNTEAFF. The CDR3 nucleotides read TGTGCCAGTAGGGGGGCAAGGATGAACACTGAAGCTTTCTTT.

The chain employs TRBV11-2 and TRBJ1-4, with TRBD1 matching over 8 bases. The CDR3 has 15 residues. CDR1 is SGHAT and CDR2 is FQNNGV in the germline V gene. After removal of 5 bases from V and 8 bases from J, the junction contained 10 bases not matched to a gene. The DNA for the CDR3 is TGTGCCAGCAGCCTGGACAGGGTCAATTGGGAAAAACTGTTTTTT. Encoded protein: CASSLDRVNWEKLFF.

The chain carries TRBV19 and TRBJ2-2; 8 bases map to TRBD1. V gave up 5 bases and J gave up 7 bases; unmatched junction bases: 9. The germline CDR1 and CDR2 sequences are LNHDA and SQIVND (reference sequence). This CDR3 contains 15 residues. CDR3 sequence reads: CASSVATGVGGELFF. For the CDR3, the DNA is TGTGCCAGTAGTGTCGCGACAGGGGTGGGCGGGGAGCTGTTTTTT.

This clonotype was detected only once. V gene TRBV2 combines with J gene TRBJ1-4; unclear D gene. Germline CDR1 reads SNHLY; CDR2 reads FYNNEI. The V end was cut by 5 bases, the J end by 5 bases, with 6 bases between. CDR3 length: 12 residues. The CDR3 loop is CASSLDNEKLFF. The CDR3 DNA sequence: TGTGCCAGCAGTCTGGACAATGAAAAACTGTTTTTT. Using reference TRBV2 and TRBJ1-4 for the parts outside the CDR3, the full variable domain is EPEVTQTPSHQVTQMGQEVILRCVPISNHLYFYWYRQILGQKVEFLVSFYNNEISEKSEIFDDQFSVERPDGSNFTLKIRSTKLEDSAMYFCASSLDNEKLFFGSGTQLSVL.

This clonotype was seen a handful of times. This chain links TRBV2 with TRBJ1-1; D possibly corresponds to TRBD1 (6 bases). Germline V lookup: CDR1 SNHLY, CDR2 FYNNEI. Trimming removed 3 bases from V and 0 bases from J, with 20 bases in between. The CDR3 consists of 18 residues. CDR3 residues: CASSDPGQGQGMNTEAFF. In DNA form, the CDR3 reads TGTGCCAGCAGTGACCCCGGACAAGGGCAGGGGATGAACACTGAAGCTTTCTTT.

The DNA of the CDR3 is TGCAGTGCTAGAGAGGTGGGAGCCAGCTCCTACGAGCAGTACTTC. It is translated as CSAREVGASSYEQYF. The V gene is TRBV20-1, the J gene TRBJ2-7, with a tentative D call TRBD2 (5 bases). The CDR3 spans 15 residues. The germline V and J ends were trimmed by 0 bases and 0 bases, with 12 bases remaining between them. Germline V gene data show CDR1 as DFQATT and CDR2 as SNEGSKA (reference sequence).

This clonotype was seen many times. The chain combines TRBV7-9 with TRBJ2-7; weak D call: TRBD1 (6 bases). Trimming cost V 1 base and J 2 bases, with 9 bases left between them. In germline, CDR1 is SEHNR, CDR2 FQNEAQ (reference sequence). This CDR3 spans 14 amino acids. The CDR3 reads CASSLGTATYEQYF. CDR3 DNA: TGTGCCAGCAGCTTAGGGACAGCCACCTACGAGCAGTACTTC. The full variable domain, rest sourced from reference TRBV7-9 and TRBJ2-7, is DTGVSQNPRHKITKRGQNVTFRCDPISEHNRLYWYRQTLGQGPEFLTYFQNEAQLEKSRLLSDRFSAERPKGSFSTLEIQRTEQGDSAMYLCASSLGTATYEQYFGPGTRLTVT.

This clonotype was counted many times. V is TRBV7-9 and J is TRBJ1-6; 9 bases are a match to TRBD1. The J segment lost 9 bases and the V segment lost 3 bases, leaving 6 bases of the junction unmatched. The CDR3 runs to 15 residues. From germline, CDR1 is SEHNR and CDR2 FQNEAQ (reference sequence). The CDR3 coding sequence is TGTGCCAGCAGCTTCCGGGACAGGGTTGTTTCACCCCTCCACTTT. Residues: CASSFRDRVVSPLHF.

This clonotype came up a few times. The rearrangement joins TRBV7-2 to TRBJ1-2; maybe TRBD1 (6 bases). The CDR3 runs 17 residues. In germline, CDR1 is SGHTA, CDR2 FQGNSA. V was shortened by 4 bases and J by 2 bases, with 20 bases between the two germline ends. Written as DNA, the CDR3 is TGTGCCAGCAGCTCTCTCGGGGGCGGGGATGGGAACTATGGCTACACCTTC. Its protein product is CASSSLGGGDGNYGYTF.

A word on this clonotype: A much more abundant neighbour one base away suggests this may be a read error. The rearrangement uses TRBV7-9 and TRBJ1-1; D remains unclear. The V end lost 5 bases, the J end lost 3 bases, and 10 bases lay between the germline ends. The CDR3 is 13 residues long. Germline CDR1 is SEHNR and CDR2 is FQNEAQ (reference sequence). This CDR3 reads CASSQDADTEAFF. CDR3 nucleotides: TGTGCCAGCAGCCAAGATGCCGACACTGAAGCTTTCTTT.

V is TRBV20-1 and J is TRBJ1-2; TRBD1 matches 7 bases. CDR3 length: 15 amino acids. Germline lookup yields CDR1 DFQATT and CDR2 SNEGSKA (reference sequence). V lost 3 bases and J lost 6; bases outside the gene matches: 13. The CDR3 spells CSASARGLRTNGYTF. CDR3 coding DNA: TGCAGTGCTAGTGCCAGGGGGTTGCGAACAAATGGCTACACCTTC.

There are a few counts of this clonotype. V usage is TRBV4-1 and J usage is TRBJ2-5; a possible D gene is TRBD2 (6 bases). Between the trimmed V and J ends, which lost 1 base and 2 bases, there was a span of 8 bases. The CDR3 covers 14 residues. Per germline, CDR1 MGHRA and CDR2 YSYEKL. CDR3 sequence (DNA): TGCGCCAGCAGCCAAGTTGCGGGGCAAGAGACCCAGTACTTC. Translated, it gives CASSQVAGQETQYF.

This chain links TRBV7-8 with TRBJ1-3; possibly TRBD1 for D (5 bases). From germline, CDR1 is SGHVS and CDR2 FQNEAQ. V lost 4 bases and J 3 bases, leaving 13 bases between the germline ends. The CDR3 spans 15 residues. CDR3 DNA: TGTGCCAGCAGCTCCCGAGCAGGGTTTGGAAACACCATATATTTT. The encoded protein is CASSSRAGFGNTIYF.

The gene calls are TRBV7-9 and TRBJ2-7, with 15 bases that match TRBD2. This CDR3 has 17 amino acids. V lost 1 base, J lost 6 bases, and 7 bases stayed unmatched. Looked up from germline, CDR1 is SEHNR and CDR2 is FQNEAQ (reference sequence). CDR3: CASSLGGLAGGPGEQYF. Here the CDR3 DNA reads TGTGCCAGCAGCTTAGGTGGACTAGCGGGAGGGCCTGGCGAGCAGTACTTC.

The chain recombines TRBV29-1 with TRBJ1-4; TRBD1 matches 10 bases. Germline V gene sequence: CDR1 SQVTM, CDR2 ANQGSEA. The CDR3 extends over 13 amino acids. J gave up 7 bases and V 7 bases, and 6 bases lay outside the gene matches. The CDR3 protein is CSAKGQGSEKLFF. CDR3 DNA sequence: TGCAGCGCCAAGGGACAGGGGAGTGAAAAACTGTTTTTT.

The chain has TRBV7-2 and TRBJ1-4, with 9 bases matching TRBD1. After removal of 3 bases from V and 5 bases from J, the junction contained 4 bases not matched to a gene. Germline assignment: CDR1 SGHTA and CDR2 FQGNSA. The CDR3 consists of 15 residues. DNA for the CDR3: TGTGCCAGCAGCTTGTCCGGGACAGGGAATGAAAAACTGTTTTTT. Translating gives CASSLSGTGNEKLFF.

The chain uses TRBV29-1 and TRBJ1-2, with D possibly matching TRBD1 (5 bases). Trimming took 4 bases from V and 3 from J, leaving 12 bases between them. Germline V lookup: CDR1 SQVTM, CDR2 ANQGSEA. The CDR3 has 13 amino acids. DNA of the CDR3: TGCAGCGTTGCCCGCGTGGGGGACTATGGCTACACCTTC. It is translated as CSVARVGDYGYTF.

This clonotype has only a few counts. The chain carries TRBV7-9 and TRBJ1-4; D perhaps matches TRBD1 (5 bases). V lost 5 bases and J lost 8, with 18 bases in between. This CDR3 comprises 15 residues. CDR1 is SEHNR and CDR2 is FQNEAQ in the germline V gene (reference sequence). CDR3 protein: CASSAPGPRHEKLFF. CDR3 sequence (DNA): TGTGCCAGCAGCGCCCCGGGACCCCGGCACGAAAAACTGTTTTTT.